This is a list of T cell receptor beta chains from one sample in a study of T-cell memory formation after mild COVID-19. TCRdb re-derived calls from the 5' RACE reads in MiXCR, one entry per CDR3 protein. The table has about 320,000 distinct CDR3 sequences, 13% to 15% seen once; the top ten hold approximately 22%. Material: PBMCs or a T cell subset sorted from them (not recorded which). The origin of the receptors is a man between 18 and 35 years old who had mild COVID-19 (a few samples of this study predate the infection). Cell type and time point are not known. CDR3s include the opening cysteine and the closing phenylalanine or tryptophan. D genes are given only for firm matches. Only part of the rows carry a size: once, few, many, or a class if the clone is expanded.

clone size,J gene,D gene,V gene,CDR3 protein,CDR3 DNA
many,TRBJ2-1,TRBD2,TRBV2,CASSPGTSRYNEQFF,TGTGCCAGCAGTCCCGGGACTAGCCGTTACAATGAGCAGTTCTTC
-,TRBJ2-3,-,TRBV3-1,CASSQAPTGPTDTQYF,TGTGCCAGCAGCCAAGCCCCTACGGGACCAACAGATACGCAGTATTTT
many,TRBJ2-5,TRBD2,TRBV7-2,CASSRVPTSVETQYF,TGTGCCAGCAGCCGGGTTCCAACTAGCGTAGAGACCCAGTACTTC
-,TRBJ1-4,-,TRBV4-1,CASSPRSNRNEKLFF,TGCGCCAGCAGCCCCCGGTCCAATCGTAATGAAAAACTGTTTTTT
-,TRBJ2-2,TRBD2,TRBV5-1,CASSGTSGAGELFF,TGCGCCAGCAGCGGGACTAGCGGGGCCGGGGAGCTGTTTTTT
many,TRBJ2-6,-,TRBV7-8,CASSRTNVLTF,TGTGCCAGCAGCCGAACTAACGTCCTGACTTTC
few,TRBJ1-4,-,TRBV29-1,CSVEIRVGEKLFF,TGCAGCGTTGAAATCCGGGTGGGGGAAAAACTGTTTTTT
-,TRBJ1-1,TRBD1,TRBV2,CASSETGALNTEAFF,TGTGCCAGCAGCGAGACAGGGGCGCTGAACACTGAAGCTTTCTTT
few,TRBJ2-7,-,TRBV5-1,CASSGYRDNLYEQYF,TGCGCCAGCAGCGGCTACCGGGACAACCTGTACGAGCAGTACTTC
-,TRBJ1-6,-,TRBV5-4,CASSSPGDIGVVALHF,TGTGCCAGCAGCTCACCAGGGGACATCGGGGTTGTAGCCCTCCACTTT
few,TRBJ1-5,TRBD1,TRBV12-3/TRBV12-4,CASSLGQGHQPQHF,TGTGCCAGCAGTTTAGGACAGGGCCATCAGCCCCAGCATTTT
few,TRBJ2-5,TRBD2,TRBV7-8,CASTLPGGKGETQYF,TGTGCCAGCACCCTGCCGGGGGGGAAGGGAGAGACCCAGTACTTC
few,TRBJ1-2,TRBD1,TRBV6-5,CASSYTTGVNYGYTF,TGTGCCAGCAGTTACACAACAGGGGTAAACTATGGCTACACCTTC
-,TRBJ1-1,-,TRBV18,CASSPLAEAFF,TGTGCCAGCTCACCACTCGCTGAAGCTTTCTTT
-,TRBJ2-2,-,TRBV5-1,CASRPPGTPNTGELFF,TGCGCCAGCAGGCCGCCCGGGACACCTAACACCGGGGAGCTGTTTTTT
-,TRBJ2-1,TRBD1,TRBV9,CASSVEGGEQFF,TGTGCCAGCAGCGTAGAAGGGGGCGAGCAGTTCTTC
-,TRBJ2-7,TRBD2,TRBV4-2,CASSQDLGGGALEQYF,TGTGCCAGCAGCCAAGATCTGGGCGGGGGGGCCCTCGAGCAGTACTTC
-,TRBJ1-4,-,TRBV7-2,CASSRESGEKLFF,TGTGCCAGCAGCCGAGAGAGTGGGGAAAAACTGTTTTTT
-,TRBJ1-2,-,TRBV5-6,CASSLLAGHYTF,TGTGCCAGCAGCTTGTTGGCAGGCCACTACACCTTC
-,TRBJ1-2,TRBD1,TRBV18,CASSPPPGYRGYYGYTF,TGTGCCAGCTCACCGCCCCCCGGGTACAGGGGGTACTATGGCTACACCTTC
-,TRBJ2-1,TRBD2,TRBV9,CASSSRGGPPYNEQFF,TGTGCCAGCAGCTCCCGGGGGGGCCCGCCCTACAATGAGCAGTTCTTC
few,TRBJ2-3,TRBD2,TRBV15,CATSRLGLATDTQYF,TGTGCCACCAGCAGGCTCGGACTAGCAACAGATACGCAGTATTTT
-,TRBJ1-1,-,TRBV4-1,CASSQPRRGRMNTEAFF,TGCGCCAGCAGCCAACCCAGGCGGGGACGGATGAACACTGAAGCTTTCTTT
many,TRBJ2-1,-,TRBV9,CASSEGGGTDQFF,TGTGCCAGCAGCGAGGGAGGAGGGACGGACCAGTTCTTC
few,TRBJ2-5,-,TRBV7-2,CASREHETQYF,TGTGCCAGCAGGGAGCACGAGACCCAGTACTTC
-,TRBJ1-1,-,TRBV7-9,CASSSAGIYTEAFF,TGTGCCAGCAGCTCCGCAGGGATTTACACTGAAGCTTTCTTT
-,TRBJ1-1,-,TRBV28,CASIDRLNTEAFF,TGTGCCAGCATTGACAGGCTGAACACTGAAGCTTTCTTT
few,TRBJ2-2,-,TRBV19,CASSTDSRNTGELFF,TGTGCCAGTAGCACCGACAGCCGGAACACCGGGGAGCTGTTTTTT
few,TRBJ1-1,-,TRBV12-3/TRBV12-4,CASREGQPTGNTEAFF,TGTGCCAGCAGGGAAGGACAGCCGACAGGGAACACTGAAGCTTTCTTT
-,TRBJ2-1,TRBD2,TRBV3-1,CASSQAPGRGSHNEQFF,TGTGCCAGCAGCCAAGCCCCGGGGCGGGGGAGCCACAATGAGCAGTTCTTC
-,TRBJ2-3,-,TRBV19,CASAPEARTDTQYF,TGTGCCAGTGCCCCCGAGGCTCGGACAGATACGCAGTATTTT
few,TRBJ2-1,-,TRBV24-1,CATSDFTSNEQFF,TGTGCCACCAGTGATTTCACTAGTAATGAGCAGTTCTTC
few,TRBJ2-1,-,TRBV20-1,CSARGRNNEQFF,TGCAGTGCTCGCGGACGGAACAATGAGCAGTTCTTC
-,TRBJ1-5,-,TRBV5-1,CASSLAGLANQPQHF,TGCGCCAGCAGCTTGGCCGGGCTCGCCAATCAGCCCCAGCATTTT
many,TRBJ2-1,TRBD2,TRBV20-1,CSARVGTSGPGEQFF,TGCAGTGCTAGAGTGGGGACTAGCGGGCCAGGGGAGCAGTTCTTC
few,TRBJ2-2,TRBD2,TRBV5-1,CASSLPGLAGGAGELFF,TGCGCCAGCAGCCTTCCGGGACTAGCGGGGGGCGCCGGTGAGCTGTTTTTT
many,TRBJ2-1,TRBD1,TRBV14,CASSQTGGAGNEQFF,TGTGCCAGCAGCCAGACAGGGGGCGCGGGAAATGAGCAGTTCTTC